One sample yielded the 30 T cell receptor beta chains listed below, sequenced in a study of blood T cell repertoires in COVID-19. Repertoires were generated with immunoSEQ multiplex PCR, while TCRdb's copy carries only in-frame clones and drops some. The data hold around 190,000 clones, with roughly 88% observed a single time. The sequenced material came from PBMCs or T cells enriched from blood (not recorded which). These receptors originate from a man aged 40-55 years with acute COVID-19.

This clone came up once. The rearrangement links TRBV29-1 to TRBJ2-5; D possibly corresponds to TRBD2 (5 bases). CDR1 is SQVTM, CDR2 ANQGSEA, per germline. The CDR3 consists of 12 residues. V gave up 4 bases and J gave up 2 bases, with 8 bases separating them. CDR3 loop: CSVASGQETQYF. The CDR3, as DNA: TGCAGCGTTGCGAGCGGTCAAGAGACCCAGTACTTC. Full variable domain (outside the CDR3, taken from reference TRBV29-1 and TRBJ2-5): SAVISQKPSRDICQRGTSLTIQCQVDSQVTMMFWYRQQPGQSLTLIATANQGSEATYESGFVIDKFPISRPNLTFSTLTVSNMSPEDSSIYLCSVASGQETQYFGPGTRLLVL.

To note about this clone: A junction boundary mismatches the germline segment, possibly from a read error. The chain recombines TRBV2 with TRBJ1-2; D is perhaps TRBD1 (5 bases). Germline CDR1 and CDR2: SNHLY and FYNNEI. This CDR3 is 15 amino acids long. CDR3 sequence: CASREENRWDYGYTF. As DNA, the CDR3 is TGTGCCAGCAGGGAAGAGAACAGGTGGGACTATGGCTACACCTTC.

This chain connects TRBV28 to TRBJ1-2, with D hard to call. There are 13 residues in the CDR3. Between the trimmed V and J ends, which lost 5 bases and 3 bases, there was a span of 10 bases. Germline CDR1 is MDHEN and CDR2 is SYDVKM. The CDR3 region has the DNA TGTGCCAGCAGTCGGGAGACCTACTATGGCTACACCTTC. Translation gives CASSRETYYGYTF.

This chain uses TRBV5-1 with TRBJ2-2; D might be TRBD2 (5 bases). Trimming stripped 1 base from V and 2 bases from J, with 9 bases between. The CDR3 extends over 15 amino acids. Germline CDR1 reads SGHRS; CDR2 reads YFSETQ. CDR3 in DNA: TGCGCCAGCAGCTTGCCCCGGGGAAACACCGGGGAGCTGTTTTTT. Amino acids: CASSLPRGNTGELFF.

This chain connects TRBV27 to TRBJ1-1, with 10 bases identical to TRBD1. This CDR3 is built from 15 residues. V dropped 6 bases and J dropped 6; count of bases not matched to a gene: 10. In germline, CDR1 is MNHEY, CDR2 SMNVEV (reference sequence). The CDR3 DNA is TGTGCCAGCAGAGGACTCGGGACAGGGGACTCTGAAGCTTTCTTT. Amino acid sequence: CASRGLGTGDSEAFF.

V gene TRBV7-3 combines with J gene TRBJ1-2, with 8 positions matching TRBD1. Germline V gene lookup returns CDR1 SGHTA and CDR2 FQGTGA. Losses at the gene ends were 5 bases for V and 8 bases for J; bases not matched to a gene: 16. CDR3 length equals 16 residues. This chain's CDR3 is CASSQEPGQAVGGYTF. CDR3 nucleotide sequence: TGTGCCAGCAGCCAAGAGCCGGGACAGGCAGTGGGAGGCTACACCTTC.

V and J are TRBV11-1 and TRBJ2-5; the match to TRBD2 covers 7 bases. Germline V gives CDR1 SGHAT, CDR2 FQDESV (reference sequence). J was trimmed by 0 bases and V by 6 bases; bases with no gene match: 4. This CDR3 contains 14 residues. CDR3 sequence (DNA): TGTGCCAGCAGAATGCGGGAGTACCAAGAGACCCAGTACTTC. Translated, it gives CASRMREYQETQYF.

The chain carries TRBV30 and TRBJ1-2; 7 nucleotides line up with TRBD1. Per germline, CDR1 GTSNPN and CDR2 SVGIG (reference sequence). The junction had 11 bases not matched to a gene; V was cut back by 6 bases and J by 4 bases. The CDR3 totals 14 residues. CDR3 protein: CACPKEGAFYGYTF. CDR3 bases: TGTGCCTGCCCGAAGGAGGGGGCCTTCTATGGCTACACCTTC. Full variable domain (rest looked up from reference TRBV30 and TRBJ1-2): SQTIHQWPATLVQPVGSPLSLECTVEGTSNPNLYWYRQAAGRGLQLLFYSVGIGQISSEVPQNLSASRPQDRQFILSSKKLLLSDSGFYLCACPKEGAFYGYTFGSGTRLTVV.

The gene calls are TRBV6-4 and TRBJ1-2; TRBD1 agrees at 8 bases. V gave up 6 bases and J gave up 4 bases; unmatched junction bases: 10. The germline gives CDR1 MRHNA, CDR2 SNTAGT. The CDR3 is 15 residues long. The CDR3 nucleotides read TGTGCCAGCAGCCCCGTCAGGGGGCACGGCTATGGCTACACCTTC. It encodes CASSPVRGHGYGYTF.

This clone turned up a few times. The chain links TRBV5-3 to TRBJ1-5, with 8 bases fitting TRBD1. Being an ORF, TRBV5-3 has a function that is uncertain. V shed 3 bases and J 11 bases; nucleotides not matched to a gene: 16. The CDR3 contains 16 residues. CDR3 in DNA: TGTGCCAGAAGCTCTAATCAGGGGGCGGGTGTCCGGTCCCAGCATTTT. Its protein product is CARSSNQGAGVRSQHF.

V gene TRBV28 combines with J gene TRBJ2-5, with TRBD1 identical over 11 bases. Germline CDR1 and CDR2: MDHEN and SYDVKM. The V segment lost 4 bases and the J segment 4 bases; nucleotides outside the gene matches: 8. The CDR3 is 16 amino acids. CDR3 nucleotides: TGTGCCAGCAGTTCCGCCGGACAGGGGGCGCGAGAGACCCAGTACTTC. Translation gives CASSSAGQGARETQYF.

The chain uses TRBV4-3 and TRBJ2-7; 7 bases agree with TRBD2. Germline trimming cut 1 base from V and 7 bases from J; bases unmatched to any gene: 7. The germline V gene has CDR1 LGHNA and CDR2 YSLEER. CDR3 length equals 14 residues. The CDR3 sequence: CASSQAATSREQYF. CDR3 DNA: TGCGCCAGCAGCCAAGCGGCGACTAGCAGGGAGCAGTACTTC.

This clone was seen only once. This sequence joins TRBV28 and TRBJ2-6, with D possibly being TRBD1 (5 bases). V gave up 7 bases and J gave up 2 bases, with 9 bases separating them. In germline, CDR1 is MDHEN, CDR2 SYDVKM. The CDR3 consists of 14 residues. CDR3 coding DNA: TGTGCCAGCACCATAGGGGCTGGGGCCAACGTCCTGACTTTC. Translated: CASTIGAGANVLTF.

The chain is built from TRBV28 and TRBJ2-7; possible D gene TRBD1, 6 bases. Per the germline V gene, CDR1 is MDHEN and CDR2 is SYDVKM. The V and J ends lost 3 bases and 2 bases respectively, with 32 bases between them. This CDR3 is built from 21 residues. CDR3 in amino acids: CASSLRGVGSSPGHLTYEQYF. For the CDR3, the DNA is TGTGCCAGCAGTTTGAGAGGGGTGGGGAGCTCACCGGGACATCTGACCTACGAGCAGTACTTC.

This chain joins TRBV7-3 and TRBJ2-3, with D maybe TRBD2 (5 bases). The V gene lost 3 bases and the J gene lost 2 bases, with 6 bases spanning the gap. The CDR3 totals 13 residues. Per the germline V gene, CDR1 is SGHTA and CDR2 is FQGTGA. The CDR3, as DNA: TGTGCCAGCAGCTTTAGCGACACAGATACGCAGTATTTT. As protein: CASSFSDTDTQYF.

The chain has TRBV6-5 and TRBJ1-1, with D uncertain. The germline gives CDR1 MNHEY, CDR2 SVGAGI. CDR3 size: 11 residues. V lost 7 bases to trimming and J lost 4 bases, with 7 bases between them. The CDR3 bases are TGTGCCAGCATCTTTTCCACTGAAGCTTTCTTT. Translation gives CASIFSTEAFF.

The rearrangement uses TRBV28 and TRBJ2-1, with D possibly matching TRBD2 (6 bases). V lost 7 bases and J lost 2, with 12 bases in between. The CDR3 extends over 14 amino acids. CDR1 is MDHEN and CDR2 is SYDVKM in the germline V gene. The CDR3 reads CASNVADAYNEQFF. The CDR3 DNA reads TGTGCCAGCAACGTAGCGGATGCCTACAATGAGCAGTTCTTC.

The chain carries TRBV24-1 and TRBJ2-1; D is perhaps TRBD1 (6 bases). With 9 bases removed from V and 2 bases from J, the gap between germline ends came to 31 bases. This CDR3 is 20 amino acids long. Germline V gene lookup returns CDR1 KGHDR and CDR2 SFDVKD. The CDR3 bases are TGTGCCACCGCGCCCGTCGGCAGGGGAAAATTGCTAGGGGCCTACAATGAGCAGTTCTTC. Its translation is CATAPVGRGKLLGAYNEQFF.

Here the CDR3 DNA reads TGTGCCAGCAACTCCCCAAGCGGGGTGGGAAATGAGCAGTTCTTC. The encoded protein is CASNSPSGVGNEQFF. This chain joins TRBV28 and TRBJ2-1; 7 nucleotides agree with TRBD2. This CDR3 is 15 amino acids long. V lost 7 bases, J lost 7 bases, and 13 bases stayed unmatched. Looked up from germline, CDR1 is MDHEN and CDR2 is SYDVKM.

The V call is TRBV7-6, the J call TRBJ1-5; no reliable D call. Trimming removed 1 base from V and 2 bases from J, with 6 bases in between. CDR1 SGHVS and CDR2 FNYEAQ come from the germline V gene. The CDR3 extends over 14 amino acids. The CDR3 reads CASSLVAGNQPQHF. The CDR3 bases are TGTGCCAGCAGCTTAGTGGCGGGCAATCAGCCCCAGCATTTT.

This clone appeared a few times. CDR3 sequence (DNA): TGTGCCAGCAGCCCCTTTAGCGGGAGCTACGAGCAGTACTTC. Translating it yields CASSPFSGSYEQYF. The chain is built from TRBV7-2 and TRBJ2-7; 9 bases align to TRBD2. V lost 5 bases and J lost 3; bases outside the gene matches: 5. The CDR3 extends over 14 amino acids. Looked up from germline, CDR1 is SGHTA and CDR2 is FQGNSA.

This clone was observed a single time. V usage is TRBV30 and J usage is TRBJ2-3, with 10 bases matching TRBD1. This CDR3 is 14 amino acids long. The germline gives CDR1 GTSNPN, CDR2 SVGIG (reference sequence). The V and J ends lost 5 bases and 4 bases, in that order; junction bases with no gene match: 6. This CDR3 reads CAWGAGTGADTQYF. CDR3 DNA sequence: TGTGCCTGGGGGGCGGGGACAGGGGCAGATACGCAGTATTTT.

The rearrangement joins TRBV5-4 to TRBJ1-6; D is perhaps TRBD1 (5 bases). In germline, CDR1 is SGHNT, CDR2 YYREEE (reference sequence). V lost 2 bases to trimming and J lost 6 bases, with 9 bases between them. The CDR3 is 14 residues long. In nucleotides, the CDR3 is TGTGCCAGCAGCTTAAGCAGGGCTAATTCACCCCTCCACTTT. Translation gives CASSLSRANSPLHF.

The V call is TRBV11-2, the J call TRBJ2-2; TRBD2 might be the D (5 bases). Germline V gene data show CDR1 as SGHAT and CDR2 as FQNNGV. This CDR3 region has 16 residues. With 4 bases removed from V and 4 bases from J, the gap between germline ends came to 16 bases. CDR3 region: CASSSSPGLITGELFF. For the CDR3, the DNA is TGTGCCAGCAGCTCCTCCCCTGGACTCATCACCGGGGAGCTGTTTTTT.

The chain employs TRBV2 and TRBJ1-1; tentative D call: TRBD1 (6 bases). This CDR3 contains 18 residues. CDR1 and CDR2 from the germline V gene are SNHLY and FYNNEI. Trimming stripped 6 bases from V and 0 bases from J, with 23 bases between. The CDR3 coding sequence is TGTGCCAGCAGCATTCCTAGAGCAGGGGCGACGATGAACACTGAAGCTTTCTTT. Protein product: CASSIPRAGATMNTEAFF.

This chain joins TRBV6-1 and TRBJ1-5; D is perhaps TRBD1 (6 bases). Trimming took off 4 bases at V and 6 bases at J, with 22 bases between the two ends. CDR1 MNHNS and CDR2 SASEGT come from the germline V gene. This CDR3 has 17 residues. In DNA, the CDR3 is TGTGCCAGCAGTGCCCCCAGGGGACCAACTGGGGGTCAGCCCCAGCATTTT. This translates into CASSAPRGPTGGQPQHF.

The gene calls are TRBV7-9 and TRBJ1-4; TRBD1 matches 9 bases. After removal of 5 bases from V and 6 bases from J, the junction contained 7 bases not matched to a gene. The CDR3 contains 15 residues. CDR1 SEHNR and CDR2 FQNEAQ come from the germline V gene (reference sequence). Written as DNA, the CDR3 is TGTGCCAGCAGCACACGGACAGGGGTCGATGAAAAACTGTTTTTT. Protein sequence: CASSTRTGVDEKLFF.

This chain uses TRBV4-1 with TRBJ1-1, with D tentatively TRBD1 (6 bases). The length of the CDR3 is 15 residues. V lost 6 bases and J 4 bases, leaving 18 bases between the germline ends. Germline assignment: CDR1 MGHRA and CDR2 YSYEKL. CDR3 DNA: TGCGCCAGCAGGATATCAGGGGCAGGGAGCACTGAAGCTTTCTTT. Translating it yields CASRISGAGSTEAFF.

This chain links TRBV28 with TRBJ1-1, with a possible D match to TRBD1 (5 bases). V was cut by 2 bases and J by 8 bases, with 15 bases left in between. The CDR3 is 14 amino acids. Per the germline V gene, CDR1 is MDHEN and CDR2 is SYDVKM. CDR3 in DNA: TGTGCCAGCAGTTTAAGGGGTCACCCTCGCGAAGCTTTCTTT. It translates to CASSLRGHPREAFF.

The V gene is TRBV6-5, the J gene TRBJ2-7; 7 nucleotides agree with TRBD2. The junction had 0 bases not matched to a gene; V was cut back by 8 bases and J by 2 bases. The CDR3 is made up of 11 amino acids. Germline V gives CDR1 MNHEY, CDR2 SVGAGI. CDR3 sequence reads: CASGGAYEQYF. CDR3 nucleotides: TGTGCCAGCGGGGGGGCCTACGAGCAGTACTTC.